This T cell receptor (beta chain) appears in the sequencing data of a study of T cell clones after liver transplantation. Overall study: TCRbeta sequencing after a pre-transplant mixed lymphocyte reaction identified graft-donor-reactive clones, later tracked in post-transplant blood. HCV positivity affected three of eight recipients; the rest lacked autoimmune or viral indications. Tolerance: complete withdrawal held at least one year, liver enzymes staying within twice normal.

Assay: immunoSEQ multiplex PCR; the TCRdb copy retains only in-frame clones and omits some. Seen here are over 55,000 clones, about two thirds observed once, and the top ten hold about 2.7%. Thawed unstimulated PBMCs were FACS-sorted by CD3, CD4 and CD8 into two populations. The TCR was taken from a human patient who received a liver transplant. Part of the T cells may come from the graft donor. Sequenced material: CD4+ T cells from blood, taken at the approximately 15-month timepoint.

The CDR3 DNA is TGTGCCAGTAGTATAGGTCGGCAGCAAGAGACCCAGTACTTC. Translated: CASSIGRQQETQYF. The V gene is TRBV19, the J gene TRBJ2-5; D is unclear. CDR1 and CDR2 (germline): LNHDA, SQIVND (reference sequence). This CDR3 spans 14 amino acids. V lost 1 base, J lost 2 bases, and 8 bases lay in between.